One and the same sample provided the 27 T cell receptor beta chains below, sequenced in a study of blood T cell repertoires in COVID-19. Only in-frame clones appear in the TCRdb table, and some are missing; sequencing was by immunoSEQ multiplex PCR. The table lists about 120,000 clones, around 88% of them singletons. Input material: peripheral blood. These receptors were collected from a woman aged 45 to 65 with active or convalescent COVID-19.

This rearrangement joins TRBV9 to TRBJ2-1; 10 positions agree with TRBD2. CDR1 and CDR2 from the germline V gene are SGDLS and YYNGEE. V lost 0 bases and J lost 9; bases outside the gene matches: 9. This CDR3 is 16 amino acids long. CDR3 coding DNA: TGTGCCAGCAGCGTAGGGGGGCTAGCGGGAGTGGGTGAGCAGTTCTTC. Its translation is CASSVGGLAGVGEQFF.

The chain joins TRBV5-6 to TRBJ1-5, with unresolved D. Between the trimmed V and J ends, which lost 2 bases and 4 bases, there was a span of 4 bases. In germline, CDR1 is SGHDT, CDR2 YYEEEE. The CDR3 extends over 12 amino acids. This chain's CDR3 is CASSFANQPQHF. The CDR3, as DNA: TGTGCCAGCAGCTTTGCGAATCAGCCCCAGCATTTT.

The V and J genes are TRBV7-9 and TRBJ2-7; D possibly corresponds to TRBD1 (5 bases). Germline V gene data show CDR1 as SEHNR and CDR2 as FQNEAQ (reference sequence). This CDR3 has 14 residues. V was pared by 5 bases and J by 0 bases, with 11 bases between. The CDR3 here is CASSLDSFSYEQYF. DNA for the CDR3: TGTGCCAGCAGCCTCGACAGTTTCTCCTACGAGCAGTACTTC.

This clone was counted once. The V gene is TRBV6-5, the J gene TRBJ2-5, with D possibly being TRBD2 (6 bases). V was pared by 6 bases and J by 2 bases, with 16 bases between. Germline V gene data show CDR1 as MNHEY and CDR2 as SVGAGI. The CDR3 consists of 15 residues. CDR3 DNA sequence: TGTGCCAGCAGCCTAAGACTAGGCAGGCAAGAGACCCAGTACTTC. It is translated as CASSLRLGRQETQYF.

The J gene is TRBJ2-5, the V gene TRBV7-9; D ambiguous. This CDR3 has 14 residues. Germline V lookup: CDR1 SEHNR, CDR2 FQNEAQ (reference sequence). V lost 2 bases, J lost 3 bases, and 10 bases lay in between. CDR3 in DNA: TGTGCCAGCAGCTTAAGACTCTTGGAAGAGACCCAGTACTTC. Amino acid sequence: CASSLRLLEETQYF. Looking up the rest from reference TRBV7-9 and TRBJ2-5 gives the full variable domain: DTGVSQNPRHKITKRGQNVTFRCDPISEHNRLYWYRQTLGQGPEFLTYFQNEAQLEKSRLLSDRFSAERPKGSFSTLEIQRTEQGDSAMYLCASSLRLLEETQYFGPGTRLLVL.

The chain uses TRBV5-8 and TRBJ2-5, with D possibly TRBD1 on 6 matching bases. The CDR3 extends over 16 amino acids. Per the germline V gene, CDR1 is SGHTS and CDR2 is YDEGEE. V dropped 6 bases and J dropped 2 bases, with 20 bases sitting between them. The CDR3 DNA reads as TGTGCCAGCACCCCCCCGCCAGGGGACATTCAAGAGACCCAGTACTTC. Protein sequence: CASTPPPGDIQETQYF.

V gene TRBV25-1 combines with J gene TRBJ1-4; 8 nucleotides align to TRBD1. CDR3 length equals 15 residues. V lost 4 bases, J lost 5 bases, and 6 bases stayed unmatched. Germline CDR1 is MGHDK and CDR2 is SYGVNS. In nucleotides, the CDR3 is TGTGCCAGCAGTGCCCAGGACAGGGTAAATGAAAAACTGTTTTTT. Translating gives CASSAQDRVNEKLFF. Supplemented by reference TRBV25-1 and TRBJ1-4, the full variable domain reads EADIYQTPRYLVIGTGKKITLECSQTMGHDKMYWYQQDPGMELHLIHYSYGVNSTEKGDLSSESTVSRIRTEHFPLTLESARPSHTSQYLCASSAQDRVNEKLFFGSGTQLSVL.

The chain employs TRBV28 and TRBJ1-2; 9 bases align to TRBD1. Germline V gives CDR1 MDHEN, CDR2 SYDVKM. The V and J ends lost 11 bases and 5 bases, in that order; junction bases with no gene match: 6. The CDR3 contains 12 residues. CDR3 sequence (DNA): TGTGCCGGAGAGGGACAGGGATATGGCTACACCTTC. This translates into CAGEGQGYGYTF.

The rearrangement links TRBV6-5 to TRBJ1-1; D not certain. CDR1 and CDR2 from the germline V gene are MNHEY and SVGAGI. Between the trimmed V and J ends, which lost 6 bases and 7 bases, there was a span of 12 bases. CDR3 length: 12 residues. DNA of the CDR3: TGTGCCAGCAGGCCCCGGGATCATGAAGCTTTCTTT. It is translated as CASRPRDHEAFF.

V usage is TRBV3-1 (or the pseudogene TRBV3-2) and J usage is TRBJ2-1; D is ambiguous. The CDR3 contains 13 residues. Germline lookup yields CDR1 LGHDT and CDR2 YNNKEL (reference sequence). V was trimmed by 2 bases and J by 8 bases, leaving 10 bases between them. This CDR3 is CASSQMFQDEQFF. CDR3 bases: TGTGCCAGCAGCCAAATGTTTCAGGATGAGCAGTTCTTC.

The DNA of the CDR3 is TGTGCCAGCAGTTTCGGGGTTCCCAACACTGAAGCTTTCTTT. It translates to CASSFGVPNTEAFF. This chain connects TRBV6-5 to TRBJ1-1, with D uncertain. Trimming pared 4 bases from V and 2 bases from J, leaving 11 bases between. The CDR3 runs 14 residues. Germline-derived CDR1 and CDR2 are MNHEY and SVGAGI.

The chain recombines TRBV5-1 with TRBJ2-1, with no clear D. This CDR3 has 11 amino acids. The V gene lost 4 bases and the J gene lost 6 bases, with 5 bases spanning the gap. Germline V gene data show CDR1 as SGHRS and CDR2 as YFSETQ. The CDR3 here is CASSASNEQFF. CDR3 DNA: TGCGCCAGCAGCGCGAGCAATGAGCAGTTCTTC. The full variable domain, its missing parts supplied by reference TRBV5-1 and TRBJ2-1, is KAGVTQTPRYLIKTRGQQVTLSCSPISGHRSVSWYQQTPGQGLQFLFEYFSETQRNKGNFPGRFSGRQFSNSRSEMNVSTLELGDSALYLCASSASNEQFFGPGTRLTVL.

V is TRBV12-3 or TRBV12-4 and J is TRBJ2-5; possibly TRBD2 for D (5 bases). V was trimmed by 6 bases and J by 7 bases, leaving 9 bases between them. The CDR3 spans 11 residues. In nucleotides, the CDR3 is TGTGCCAGCAGCCTCGAGGGGACCCAGTACTTC. The encoded protein is CASSLEGTQYF.

V gene TRBV7-9 combines with J gene TRBJ1-4; D is possibly TRBD1 (5 bases). Trimming removed 1 base from V and 6 bases from J, with 12 bases in between. The germline gives CDR1 SEHNR, CDR2 FQNEAQ (reference sequence). The CDR3 has 15 amino acids. The CDR3 spells CASSLVWTQYEKLFF. In nucleotides, the CDR3 is TGTGCCAGCAGCTTAGTTTGGACACAATATGAAAAACTGTTTTTT.

The CDR3 reads CATSRSSSGLAEIIGTQYF. For the CDR3, the DNA is TGTGCCACCAGCAGATCAAGTTCAGGACTAGCGGAAATAATAGGGACCCAGTACTTC. The rearrangement joins TRBV15 to TRBJ2-5, with TRBD2 identical over 10 bases. Trimming removed 2 bases from V and 7 bases from J; junction bases left unmatched: 19. This CDR3 spans 19 amino acids. CDR1 and CDR2 (germline): LNHNV, YYDKDF (reference sequence). The complete variable domain, with remaining parts taken from reference TRBV15 and TRBJ2-5, reads DAMVIQNPRYQVTQFGKPVTLSCSQTLNHNVMYWYQQKSSQAPKLLFHYYDKDFNNEADTPDNFQSRRPNTSFCFLDIRSPGLGDTAMYLCATSRSSSGLAEIIGTQYFGPGTRLLVL.

The chain has TRBV12-5 and TRBJ2-1; D gene uncertain. V was trimmed by 7 bases and J by 0 bases, leaving 13 bases between them. Per the germline V gene, CDR1 is LGHNT and CDR2 is FRNRAP. The CDR3 has 15 residues. The CDR3 DNA reads TGTGCTAGTGCCAATGGGCTGAGCTCCTACAATGAGCAGTTCTTC. Translated: CASANGLSSYNEQFF.

The J gene is TRBJ2-1, the V gene TRBV5-6, with TRBD2 as a possible D gene (6 bases). CDR1 and CDR2 (germline): SGHDT, YYEEEE. The CDR3 consists of 18 residues. Trimming stripped 0 bases from V and 1 base from J, with 17 bases between. In nucleotides, the CDR3 is TGTGCCAGCAGCTTGGGTCTCCGCAGGGAGGCATCCTACAATGAGCAGTTCTTC. Its translation: CASSLGLRREASYNEQFF.

This chain links TRBV27 with TRBJ1-1; no clear D gene. Germline V CDR1 and CDR2: MNHEY, SMNVEV (reference sequence). The V end lost 7 bases, the J end lost 4 bases, and 13 bases lay between the germline ends. The CDR3 runs 13 residues. For the CDR3, the DNA is TGTGCCAGCAACTTAGGCAGAGGCACTGAAGCTTTCTTT. This translates into CASNLGRGTEAFF.

A few counts support this clone. This sequence joins TRBV9 and TRBJ2-1; D is unclear. The CDR3 is 13 residues long. Germline V lookup: CDR1 SGDLS, CDR2 YYNGEE. Trimming took off 4 bases at V and 8 bases at J, with 13 bases between the two ends. CDR3 in DNA: TGTGCCAGCAGCCGCTACCTGGTTGATGAGCAGTTCTTC. This gives the protein CASSRYLVDEQFF. The variable domain in full, completed from reference TRBV9 and TRBJ2-1, reads DSGVTQTPKHLITATGQRVTLRCSPRSGDLSVYWYQQSLDQGLQFLIQYYNGEERAKGNILERFSAQQFPDLHSELNLSSLELGDSALYFCASSRYLVDEQFFGPGTRLTVL.

The rearrangement joins TRBV19 to TRBJ1-2; a weak D match, TRBD1 (5 bases). This CDR3 has 14 amino acids. The germline V gene has CDR1 LNHDA and CDR2 SQIVND (reference sequence). V shed 3 bases and J shed 8 bases, with 16 bases lying between them. The CDR3 sequence: CASSIPLMEGGYTF. The CDR3 nucleotides read TGTGCCAGTAGTATCCCTCTGATGGAGGGGGGCTACACCTTC.

The V call is TRBV10-3, the J call TRBJ1-1, with a tentative D call TRBD1 (6 bases). Trimming removed 5 bases at V and 4 bases at J, with 17 bases between. The germline V gene has CDR1 ENHRY and CDR2 SYGVKD. The CDR3 runs 15 residues. As DNA, the CDR3 is TGTGCCATCAGTCCCTTGGGAGGGGGGGGCACTGAAGCTTTCTTT. Amino acid sequence: CAISPLGGGGTEAFF.

In the case of this clone: This sample includes further DNA sequences coding for the same CDR3. The gene calls are TRBV30 and TRBJ1-5; possible D gene TRBD1, 5 bases. The germline CDR1 and CDR2 sequences are GTSNPN and SVGIG (reference sequence). This CDR3 is 15 amino acids long. The V and J ends lost 2 bases and 3 bases respectively, with 14 bases between them. The CDR3 bases are TGTGCCTGGAGTACCGGCAGGGTTGACAATCAGCCCCAGCATTTT. Translated, it gives CAWSTGRVDNQPQHF.

This clone was counted between two and nine times. The chain has TRBV30 and TRBJ2-6, with 7 nucleotides matching TRBD1. V trimming: 0 bases; J trimming: 1 base; junction bases outside the gene matches: 3. This CDR3 contains 16 residues. Germline V gene lookup returns CDR1 GTSNPN and CDR2 SVGIG (reference sequence). CDR3 nucleotide sequence: TGTGCCTGGAGTGTACAGGGGATGTCTGGGGCCAACGTCCTGACTTTC. Protein product: CAWSVQGMSGANVLTF.

V usage is TRBV7-9 and J usage is TRBJ2-3; perhaps TRBD1 as D (6 bases). There are 13 residues in the CDR3. Trimming removed 5 bases from V and 6 bases from J, with 12 bases in between. Per the germline V gene, CDR1 is SEHNR and CDR2 is FQNEAQ (reference sequence). The CDR3 protein is CASSRPGEDTQYF. The CDR3 region has the DNA TGTGCCAGCAGCCGTCCAGGGGAGGATACGCAGTATTTT.

The sample holds one count of this clone. The gene calls are TRBV7-9 and TRBJ1-4; D possibly corresponds to TRBD1 (6 bases). This CDR3 has 14 amino acids. Germline V gives CDR1 SEHNR, CDR2 FQNEAQ (reference sequence). Trimming removed 3 bases at V and 8 bases at J, with 13 bases between. CDR3 sequence: CASSFGQNSEKLFF. CDR3 nucleotides: TGTGCCAGCAGCTTTGGACAGAATTCGGAAAAACTGTTTTTT.

The chain links TRBV4-1 to TRBJ2-3, with TRBD2 matching 8 bases. The germline gives CDR1 MGHRA, CDR2 YSYEKL. The CDR3 runs 18 residues. The V gene end was trimmed by 0 bases and the J gene end by 8 bases; junction bases not matched to a gene: 16. The CDR3: CASSQDRGSGSAPGTQYF. The CDR3 bases are TGCGCCAGCAGCCAAGATCGGGGCAGCGGGAGCGCCCCGGGTACGCAGTATTTT.

J is TRBJ1-6 and V is TRBV28; D remains unclear. Germline V CDR1 and CDR2: MDHEN, SYDVKM. V gave up 3 bases and J gave up 10 bases, with 10 bases separating them. The CDR3 runs 13 residues. CDR3 nucleotide sequence: TGTGCCAGCAGTTTGGGCGGGCTCTCACCCCTCCACTTT. Protein sequence: CASSLGGLSPLHF.